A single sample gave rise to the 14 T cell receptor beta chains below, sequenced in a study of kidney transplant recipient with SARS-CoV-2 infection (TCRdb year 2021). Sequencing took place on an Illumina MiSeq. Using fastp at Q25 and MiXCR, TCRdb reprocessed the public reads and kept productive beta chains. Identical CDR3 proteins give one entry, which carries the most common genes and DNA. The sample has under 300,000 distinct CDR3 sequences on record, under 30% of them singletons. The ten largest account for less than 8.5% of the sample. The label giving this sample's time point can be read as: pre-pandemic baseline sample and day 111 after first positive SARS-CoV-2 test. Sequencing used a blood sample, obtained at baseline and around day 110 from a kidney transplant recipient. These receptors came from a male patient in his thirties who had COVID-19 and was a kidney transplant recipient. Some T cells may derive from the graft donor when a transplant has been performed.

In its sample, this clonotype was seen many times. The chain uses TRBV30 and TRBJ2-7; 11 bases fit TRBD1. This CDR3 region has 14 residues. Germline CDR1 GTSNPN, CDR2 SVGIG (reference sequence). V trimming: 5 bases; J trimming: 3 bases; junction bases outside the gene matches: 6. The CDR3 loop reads CAWGGTGGFYEQYF. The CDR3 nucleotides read TGTGCCTGGGGAGGGACAGGGGGTTTCTACGAGCAGTACTTC.

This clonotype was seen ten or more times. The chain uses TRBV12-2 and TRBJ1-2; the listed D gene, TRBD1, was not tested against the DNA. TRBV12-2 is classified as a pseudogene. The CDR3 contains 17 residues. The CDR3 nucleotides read TGTGCAAGTCGCAGCCGACAGACTCCACGAAAGACCTATGGCTACACCTTC. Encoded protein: CASRSRQTPRKTYGYTF.

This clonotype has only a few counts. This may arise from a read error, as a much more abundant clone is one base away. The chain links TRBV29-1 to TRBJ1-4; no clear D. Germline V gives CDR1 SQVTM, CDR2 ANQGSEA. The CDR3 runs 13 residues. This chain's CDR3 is CNVVLGPNEKLFF. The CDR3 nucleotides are TGCAACGTTGTCCTAGGGCCTAATGAAAAACTGTTTTTT.

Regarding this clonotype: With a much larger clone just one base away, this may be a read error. CDR3 amino acids: CACSRGLDEKLFF. Here the CDR3 DNA reads TGTGCCTGCAGTCGGGGGCTGGATGAAAAACTGTTTTTT. This chain links TRBV2 with TRBJ1-4, with a weak D call TRBD1 (6 bases). This CDR3 comprises 13 residues. Looked up from germline, CDR1 is SNHLY and CDR2 is FYNNEI.

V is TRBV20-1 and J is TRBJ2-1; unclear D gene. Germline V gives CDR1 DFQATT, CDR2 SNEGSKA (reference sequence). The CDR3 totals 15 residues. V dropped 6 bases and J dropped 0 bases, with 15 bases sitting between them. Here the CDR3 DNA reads TGCAGTGCGCCCTCTCCGTTTGACTCCTACAATGAGCAGTTCTTC. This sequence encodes CSAPSPFDSYNEQFF.

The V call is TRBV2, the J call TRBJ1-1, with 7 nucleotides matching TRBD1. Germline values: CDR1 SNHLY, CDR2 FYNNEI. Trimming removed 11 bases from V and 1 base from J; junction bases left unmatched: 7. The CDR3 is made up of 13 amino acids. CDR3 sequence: CAVRDRRNTEAFF. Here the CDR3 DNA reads TGTGCCGTCCGGGACAGACGGAACACTGAAGCTTTCTTT.

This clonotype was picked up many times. The CDR3 loop is CASSARWTGELFF. The CDR3 region has the DNA TGTGCCAGCAGCGCCCGGTGGACCGGGGAGCTGTTTTTT. V usage is TRBV7-2 and J usage is TRBJ2-2; D remains ambiguous. This CDR3 region has 13 residues. The germline V gene has CDR1 SGHTA and CDR2 FQGNSA. Trimming removed 5 bases from V and 5 bases from J, with 9 bases in between.

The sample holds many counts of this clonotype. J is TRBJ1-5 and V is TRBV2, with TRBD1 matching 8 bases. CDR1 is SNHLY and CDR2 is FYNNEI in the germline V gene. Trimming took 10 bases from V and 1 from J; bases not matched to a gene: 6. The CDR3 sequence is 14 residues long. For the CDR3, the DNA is TGTGCCACCAGACAGGGGTTGAGCAATCAGCCCCAGCATTTT. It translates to CATRQGLSNQPQHF.

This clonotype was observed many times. The CDR3 protein is CSARRGTSTDTQYF. The CDR3 nucleotides read TGCAGTGCTAGGAGGGGGACTAGCACAGATACGCAGTATTTT. The rearrangement joins TRBV20-1 to TRBJ2-3; perhaps D is TRBD1 or TRBD2 (6 bases each). The V and J ends lost 3 bases and 0 bases respectively, with 10 bases between them. The germline V gene encodes CDR1 DFQATT and CDR2 SNEGSKA (reference sequence). The CDR3 is 14 residues long.

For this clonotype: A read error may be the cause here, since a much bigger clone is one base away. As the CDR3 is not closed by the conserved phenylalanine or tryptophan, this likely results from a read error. CDR3 sequence (DNA): TGCGCCAGCAGCTTGGGGGATACAGGCGGCTACACCCTC. This sequence encodes CASSLGDTGGYTL. The chain is built from TRBV5-1 and TRBJ1-2, with TRBD1 as a possible D gene (5 bases). Trimming cost V 0 bases and J 8 bases, with 11 bases left between them. This CDR3 contains 13 residues. Germline V gene data show CDR1 as SGHRS and CDR2 as YFSETQ.

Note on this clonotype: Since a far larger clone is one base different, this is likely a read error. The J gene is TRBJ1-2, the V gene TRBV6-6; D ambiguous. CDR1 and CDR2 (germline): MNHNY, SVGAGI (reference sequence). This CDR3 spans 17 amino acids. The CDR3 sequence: CVSSLIKGGRKTYGYTF. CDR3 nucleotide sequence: TGTGTCAGCAGTTTGATAAAAGGTGGGAGAAAGACCTATGGCTACACCTTC.

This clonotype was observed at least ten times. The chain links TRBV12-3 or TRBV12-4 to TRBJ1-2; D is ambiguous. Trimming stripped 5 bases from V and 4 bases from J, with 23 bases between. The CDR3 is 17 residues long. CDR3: CASSSYATAGKTYGYTF. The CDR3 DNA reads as TGTGCCAGCAGTAGCTACGCCACAGCAGGAAAGACCTATGGCTACACCTTC.

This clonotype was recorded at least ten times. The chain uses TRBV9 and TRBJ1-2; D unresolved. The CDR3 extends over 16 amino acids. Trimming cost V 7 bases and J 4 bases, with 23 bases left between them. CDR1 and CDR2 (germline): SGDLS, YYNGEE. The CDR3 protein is CASGGEYSRKTYGYTF. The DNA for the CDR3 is TGTGCCAGCGGTGGTGAGTACTCAAGAAAGACCTATGGCTACACCTTC. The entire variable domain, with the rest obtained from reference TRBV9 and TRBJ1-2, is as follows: DSGVTQTPKHLITATGQRVTLRCSPRSGDLSVYWYQQSLDQGLQFLIQYYNGEERAKGNILERFSAQQFPDLHSELNLSSLELGDSALYFCASGGEYSRKTYGYTFGSGTRLTVV.

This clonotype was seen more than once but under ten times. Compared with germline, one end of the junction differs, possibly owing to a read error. CDR3 coding DNA: TGCAATGCTAGAGACATACAGGCCTTCGGCACAGATACGCAGTATTTT. Translating gives CNARDIQAFGTDTQYF. The J gene is TRBJ2-3, the V gene TRBV20-1; D might be TRBD1 (5 bases). The germline V gene encodes CDR1 DFQATT and CDR2 SNEGSKA (reference sequence). This CDR3 has 16 residues.